This TCR beta chain is drawn from a study of beta chain features in type 1 diabetes. This CDR3 is 13 amino acids long. The germline V gene has CDR1 SGHTA and CDR2 FQGNSA. Trimming stripped 4 bases from V and 4 bases from J, with 10 bases between. Study-wide findings and caveats: The study found moderately but significantly shorter TCRB CDR3s in all four CD4+ subsets of Type 1 diabetes patients. Sampled from patients, naive, central memory and Treg TCRB repertoires appeared more similar than those sampled from healthy donors.

A single heparinised blood sample, averaging around 0.11 L, was obtained per donor. Sequenced material consisted of expressed TCRB transcripts (all of the isolated RNA was reverse transcribed). The table came from immunoSEQ multiplex PCR; TCRdb's copy has only in-frame clones and leaves some out. The sample yields 100,000 to 150,000 clones, roughly a sixth seen once. The sample holds a few counts of this clone. What it binds is not known. The sequence was collected from a man between 18 and 29 years old with type 1 diabetes. The genes are TRBV7-2 and TRBJ2-5; D is ambiguous. Sequenced material: central memory CD4+ T cells from blood. The chain's CDR3 is CASSSLWSETQYF. Written as DNA, the CDR3 is TGTGCCAGCAGCTCTCTTTGGTCAGAGACCCAGTACTTC.